The 27 T cell receptor beta chains in this list originate from one sample, sequenced in a study of shared clonotypes between healthy human individuals. Sequencing was performed with immunoSEQ multiplex PCR; in TCRdb, only in-frame clones are kept and a portion is missing. The sample carries about 1.5 million clones, 95% to 97% recorded once. The material sequenced was naive CD4+ T cells sorted from blood. Subset indicated: CD45RA+ positively selected. These receptors were taken from a man aged 25 to 40 in good health.

The chain's CDR3 is CATSRAPHVAEETQYF. CDR3 DNA: TGTGCCACCAGCAGAGCCCCCCACGTGGCAGAAGAGACCCAGTACTTC. This chain uses TRBV15 with TRBJ2-5; D unclear. Germline V gene sequence: CDR1 LNHNV, CDR2 YYDKDF (reference sequence). V was shortened by 1 base and J by 3 bases, with 15 bases between the two germline ends. This CDR3 contains 16 residues.

The chain couples TRBV23-1 to TRBJ2-5; 7 nucleotides agree with TRBD1. Being an ORF, TRBV23-1 has a function that is uncertain. The CDR3 sequence is 17 residues long. Trimming took 0 bases from V and 2 from J; bases not matched to a gene: 9. The CDR3 loop reads CASSQSFSPGGQETQYF. In nucleotides, the CDR3 is TGCGCCAGCAGTCAATCTTTCTCGCCAGGGGGACAAGAGACCCAGTACTTC.

V gene TRBV5-1 combines with J gene TRBJ2-1, with no clear D. V lost 4 bases, J lost 5 bases, and 10 bases lay in between. This CDR3 has 13 amino acids. CDR1 is SGHRS, CDR2 YFSETQ, per germline. The CDR3 loop is CASSRDFDNEQFF. Here the CDR3 DNA reads TGCGCCAGCAGCCGAGATTTCGACAATGAGCAGTTCTTC.

The J gene is TRBJ1-5, the V gene TRBV18; D remains unclear. V was pared by 0 bases and J by 1 base, with 10 bases between. CDR1 and CDR2 (germline): KGHSH, LQKENI. This CDR3 is built from 16 residues. The CDR3: CASSPPGLPSNQPQHF. The CDR3 DNA reads TGTGCCAGCTCACCACCGGGTTTACCAAGCAATCAGCCCCAGCATTTT.

The CDR3 DNA follows: TGCGCCAGCAGCCAAATCCCGGGACAGGGAGTCTACGAGCAGTACTTC. Its protein product is CASSQIPGQGVYEQYF. The chain has TRBV4-1 and TRBJ2-7, with 9 bases identical to TRBD1. The CDR3 runs 16 residues. The ends lost 2 bases at V and 3 bases at J; junction bases unmatched: 8. Per germline, CDR1 MGHRA and CDR2 YSYEKL.

J is TRBJ2-3 and V is TRBV28, with TRBD1 matching over 7 bases. This CDR3 has 17 residues. Germline CDR1 is MDHEN and CDR2 is SYDVKM. Trimming cost V 5 bases and J 0 bases; bases outside gene matches: 11. CDR3 amino acids: CASSAPKQGPSTDTQYF. The CDR3 DNA is TGTGCCAGCAGTGCACCCAAACAGGGGCCTAGCACAGATACGCAGTATTTT.

The chain combines TRBV5-4 with TRBJ2-1, with D hard to call. In germline, CDR1 is SGHNT, CDR2 YYREEE (reference sequence). The CDR3 has 13 amino acids. Trimming removed 4 bases at V and 7 bases at J, with 12 bases between. CDR3 residues: CASSPDANNEQFF. Written as DNA, the CDR3 is TGTGCCAGCAGCCCCGACGCGAATAATGAGCAGTTCTTC.

This chain connects TRBV5-1 to TRBJ2-3; 7 bases match TRBD2. Germline V gene sequence: CDR1 SGHRS, CDR2 YFSETQ. The V segment lost 0 bases and the J segment 1 base; nucleotides outside the gene matches: 20. This CDR3 spans 21 amino acids. The CDR3 DNA follows: TGCGCCAGCAGCTTGGAACCGGGACCCTTGAGAGCGGGAAGGGGCACAGATACGCAGTATTTT. Protein: CASSLEPGPLRAGRGTDTQYF.

The chain has TRBV10-1 and TRBJ2-3, with 7 bases aligning to TRBD2. The CDR3 contains 16 residues. Germline lookup yields CDR1 WNHNN and CDR2 SYGVQD (reference sequence). J gave up 1 base and V 1 base, and 5 bases lay outside the gene matches. The CDR3 loop reads CASSEWTRAGTDTQYF. DNA of the CDR3: TGCGCCAGCAGTGAGTGGACTAGAGCGGGCACAGATACGCAGTATTTT.

The gene calls are TRBV5-1 and TRBJ2-1; no definite D call. The V gene lost 4 bases and the J gene lost 6 bases, with 11 bases spanning the gap. The CDR3 consists of 13 residues. The germline V gene encodes CDR1 SGHRS and CDR2 YFSETQ. Written as DNA, the CDR3 is TGCGCCAGCAGCCCAACTCGGAGCAATGAGCAGTTCTTC. Translation gives CASSPTRSNEQFF.

The chain is built from TRBV6-1 and TRBJ2-7; the D is unclear. V lost 4 bases to trimming and J lost 2 bases, with 3 bases between them. In germline, CDR1 is MNHNS, CDR2 SASEGT. CDR3 length: 11 amino acids. The CDR3 region has the DNA TGTGCCAGCAGTGGACCCTACGAGCAGTACTTC. It is translated as CASSGPYEQYF.

This clone was recorded once. The CDR3 reads CAITRGSGQETQYF. CDR3 nucleotide sequence: TGTGCCATTACACGGGGGAGCGGCCAAGAGACCCAGTACTTC. The gene calls are TRBV28 and TRBJ2-5, with a weak D call TRBD2 (6 bases). CDR3 length: 14 amino acids. Trimming pared 10 bases from V and 1 base from J, leaving 16 bases between. CDR1 MDHEN and CDR2 SYDVKM come from the germline V gene.

The chain recombines TRBV7-2 with TRBJ2-2, with TRBD2 as a possible D gene (6 bases). Deletions cut 5 bases from V and 4 bases from J, with 14 bases between. CDR1 is SGHTA, CDR2 FQGNSA, per germline. The CDR3 length is 15 residues. CDR3 bases: TGTGCCAGCAGCAGACCGGGACTTCCCACCGGGGAGCTGTTTTTT. The encoded protein is CASSRPGLPTGELFF.

The chain uses TRBV18 and TRBJ1-2; 7 bases map to TRBD1. The length of the CDR3 is 15 residues. V lost 4 bases and J lost 2; bases outside the gene matches: 7. The V gene's germline CDR1 is KGHSH and CDR2 LQKENI. CDR3 sequence: CASSLDTGVNYGYTF. In nucleotides, the CDR3 is TGTGCCAGCTCACTAGACACAGGGGTCAACTATGGCTACACCTTC.

The chain employs TRBV11-2 and TRBJ2-7; a weak D match, TRBD2 (6 bases). Germline CDR1 and CDR2: SGHAT and FQNNGV. The CDR3 loop spans 16 amino acids. Trimming left V 3 bases short and J 0 bases short, with 15 bases between. CDR3 residues: CASSLVIGRGSYEQYF. In DNA, the CDR3 is TGTGCCAGCAGCTTGGTAATCGGGAGAGGCTCCTACGAGCAGTACTTC.

The gene calls are TRBV2 and TRBJ2-7; 7 bases are shared with TRBD2. Looked up from germline, CDR1 is SNHLY and CDR2 is FYNNEI. The junction had 6 bases not matched to a gene; V was cut back by 6 bases and J by 4 bases. The CDR3 has 13 residues. The CDR3 loop reads CASSTSEIYEQYF. Written as DNA, the CDR3 is TGTGCCAGCAGCACTAGCGAGATTTACGAGCAGTACTTC.

The chain combines TRBV5-1 with TRBJ2-2; D is uncertain. Per the germline V gene, CDR1 is SGHRS and CDR2 is YFSETQ. The V and J ends lost 4 bases and 6 bases respectively, with 13 bases between them. The CDR3 length is 14 residues. In DNA, the CDR3 is TGCGCCAGCAGCCCTAGATATGATGCCGGGGAGCTGTTTTTT. This gives the protein CASSPRYDAGELFF. Full variable domain (missing parts from reference TRBV5-1 and TRBJ2-2): KAGVTQTPRYLIKTRGQQVTLSCSPISGHRSVSWYQQTPGQGLQFLFEYFSETQRNKGNFPGRFSGRQFSNSRSEMNVSTLELGDSALYLCASSPRYDAGELFFGEGSRLTVL.

This chain uses TRBV7-9 with TRBJ2-3, with 9 positions matching TRBD1. This CDR3 contains 15 residues. The germline V gene has CDR1 SEHNR and CDR2 FQNEAQ (reference sequence). Trimming at V came to 5 bases and at J to 4 bases, leaving 7 bases not matched to a gene. This CDR3 is CASSRGTGGADTQYF. The CDR3 DNA reads TGTGCCAGCAGCCGCGGCACAGGGGGCGCAGATACGCAGTATTTT.

V and J are TRBV5-6 and TRBJ2-3; the D is unclear. The CDR3 contains 16 residues. V lost 1 base and J lost 0, with 12 bases in between. Germline lookup yields CDR1 SGHDT and CDR2 YYEEEE. Here the CDR3 reads CASSLRSTKSTDTQYF. The CDR3 nucleotides are TGTGCCAGCAGCTTGAGATCAACGAAGAGCACAGATACGCAGTATTTT.

As for this clone: In the same sample, other DNA sequences code for this CDR3. V gene TRBV7-9 combines with J gene TRBJ2-3; no definite D call. Germline CDR1 SEHNR, CDR2 FQNEAQ (reference sequence). V was pared by 5 bases and J by 0 bases, with 0 bases between. There are 11 residues in the CDR3. CDR3 in DNA: TGTGCCAGCAGCAGCACAGATACGCAGTATTTT. Translating it yields CASSSTDTQYF. Using reference TRBV7-9 and TRBJ2-3 for the parts outside the CDR3, the full variable domain is DTGVSQNPRHKITKRGQNVTFRCDPISEHNRLYWYRQTLGQGPEFLTYFQNEAQLEKSRLLSDRFSAERPKGSFSTLEIQRTEQGDSAMYLCASSSTDTQYFGPGTRLTVL.

This clone showed up just once. The V call is TRBV7-2, the J call TRBJ2-3; D is unresolved. Germline loops: CDR1 SGHTA, CDR2 FQGNSA. V was trimmed by 2 bases and J by 5 bases, leaving 8 bases between them. The CDR3 extends over 13 amino acids. The CDR3 bases are TGTGCCAGCAGCTTAATTCCTGGAGATACGCAGTATTTT. Protein product: CASSLIPGDTQYF.

V and J are TRBV5-1 and TRBJ2-1; TRBD1 might be the D (6 bases). The CDR3 contains 14 residues. From germline, CDR1 is SGHRS and CDR2 YFSETQ. Trimming shortened V by 0 bases and J by 7 bases, and 11 bases separated the two germline ends. Written as DNA, the CDR3 is TGCGCCAGCAGCTTGGTAATAACAGGGAATGAGCAGTTCTTC. Amino acids: CASSLVITGNEQFF.

The rearrangement links TRBV2 to TRBJ1-2; 7 bases align to TRBD1. J gave up 0 bases and V 3 bases, and 4 bases lay outside the gene matches. Looked up from germline, CDR1 is SNHLY and CDR2 is FYNNEI. The CDR3 extends over 15 amino acids. This chain's CDR3 is CASSEDRTTNYGYTF. The DNA for the CDR3 is TGTGCCAGCAGTGAGGACAGGACCACTAACTATGGCTACACCTTC. Full variable domain (rest looked up from reference TRBV2 and TRBJ1-2): EPEVTQTPSHQVTQMGQEVILRCVPISNHLYFYWYRQILGQKVEFLVSFYNNEISEKSEIFDDQFSVERPDGSNFTLKIRSTKLEDSAMYFCASSEDRTTNYGYTFGSGTRLTVV.

The CDR3 reads CASSPVPREGSTDTQYF. Written as DNA, the CDR3 is TGTGCCAGCTCCCCGGTTCCGCGGGAGGGTAGCACAGATACGCAGTATTTT. The genes are TRBV18 and TRBJ2-3; 9 bases are a match to TRBD2. This CDR3 comprises 17 residues. From germline, CDR1 is KGHSH and CDR2 LQKENI. V was pared by 6 bases and J by 0 bases, with 10 bases of the junction left unmatched.

The rearrangement links TRBV29-1 to TRBJ2-3; D assignment may be TRBD1 or TRBD2 (6 bases each). Germline-derived CDR1 and CDR2 are SQVTM and ANQGSEA. The CDR3 extends over 12 amino acids. Trimming left V 6 bases short and J 4 bases short, with 11 bases between. CDR3 sequence: CSVEEGADTQYF. For the CDR3, the DNA is TGCAGCGTCGAGGAGGGGGCAGATACGCAGTATTTT.

The J gene is TRBJ2-7, the V gene TRBV11-1; 7 positions match TRBD1. Germline CDR1 SGHAT, CDR2 FQDESV (reference sequence). The CDR3 spans 16 residues. The ends lost 5 bases at V and 4 bases at J; junction bases unmatched: 14. The CDR3 region has the DNA TGTGCCAGCAGCCACGCGCCGGGACAGACCTTATACGAGCAGTACTTC. It is translated as CASSHAPGQTLYEQYF. Full variable domain (missing parts from reference TRBV11-1 and TRBJ2-7): EAEVAQSPRYKITEKSQAVAFWCDPISGHATLYWYRQILGQGPELLVQFQDESVVDDSQLPKDRFSAERLKGVDSTLKIQPAELGDSAMYLCASSHAPGQTLYEQYFGPGTRLTVT.

This chain links TRBV28 with TRBJ2-1; 10 bases line up with TRBD2. The CDR3 consists of 19 residues. Germline V lookup: CDR1 MDHEN, CDR2 SYDVKM. The V and J ends lost 6 bases and 6 bases, in that order; junction bases with no gene match: 20. The CDR3 sequence is CASSTLRTSGNYPPNEQFF. Here the CDR3 DNA reads TGTGCCAGCAGCACTCTTAGGACTAGCGGCAATTACCCCCCCAATGAGCAGTTCTTC. Based on the CDR3 plus reference TRBV28 and TRBJ2-1, the full variable domain is DVKVTQSSRYLVKRTGEKVFLECVQDMDHENMFWYRQDPGLGLRLIYFSYDVKMKEKGDIPEGYSVSREKKERFSLILESASTNQTSMYLCASSTLRTSGNYPPNEQFFGPGTRLTVL.